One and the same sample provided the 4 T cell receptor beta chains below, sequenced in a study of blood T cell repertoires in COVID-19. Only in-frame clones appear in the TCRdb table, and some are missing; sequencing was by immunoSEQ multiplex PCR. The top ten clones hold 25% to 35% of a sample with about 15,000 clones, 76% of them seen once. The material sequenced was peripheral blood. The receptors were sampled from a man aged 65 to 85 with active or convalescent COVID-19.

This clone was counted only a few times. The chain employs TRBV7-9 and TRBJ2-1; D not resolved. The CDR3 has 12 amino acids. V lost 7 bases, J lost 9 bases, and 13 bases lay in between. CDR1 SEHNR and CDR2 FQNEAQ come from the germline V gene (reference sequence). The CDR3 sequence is CASTQTLGEQFF. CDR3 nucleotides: TGTGCCAGCACCCAGACTTTGGGTGAGCAGTTCTTC.

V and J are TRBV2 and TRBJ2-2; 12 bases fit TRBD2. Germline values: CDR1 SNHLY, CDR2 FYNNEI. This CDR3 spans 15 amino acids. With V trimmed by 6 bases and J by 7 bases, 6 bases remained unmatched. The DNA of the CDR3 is TGTGCCAGCAGCCTAGCGGGGGGGCGGATCGGGGAGCTGTTTTTT. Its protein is CASSLAGGRIGELFF.

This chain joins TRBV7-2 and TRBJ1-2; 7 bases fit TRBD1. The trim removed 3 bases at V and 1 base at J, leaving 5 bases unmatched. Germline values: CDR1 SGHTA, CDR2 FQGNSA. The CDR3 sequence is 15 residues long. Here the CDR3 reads CASSLGDSHNYGYTF. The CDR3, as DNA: TGTGCCAGCAGCTTGGGGGACAGTCATAACTATGGCTACACCTTC.

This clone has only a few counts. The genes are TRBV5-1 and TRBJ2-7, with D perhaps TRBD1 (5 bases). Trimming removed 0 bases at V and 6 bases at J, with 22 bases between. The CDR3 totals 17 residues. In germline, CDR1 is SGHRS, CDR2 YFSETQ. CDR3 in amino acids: CASSLERSGQGIGEQYF. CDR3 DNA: TGCGCCAGCAGCTTGGAAAGGTCGGGCCAGGGAATAGGCGAGCAGTACTTC. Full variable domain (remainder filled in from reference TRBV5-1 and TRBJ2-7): KAGVTQTPRYLIKTRGQQVTLSCSPISGHRSVSWYQQTPGQGLQFLFEYFSETQRNKGNFPGRFSGRQFSNSRSEMNVSTLELGDSALYLCASSLERSGQGIGEQYFGPGTRLTVT.